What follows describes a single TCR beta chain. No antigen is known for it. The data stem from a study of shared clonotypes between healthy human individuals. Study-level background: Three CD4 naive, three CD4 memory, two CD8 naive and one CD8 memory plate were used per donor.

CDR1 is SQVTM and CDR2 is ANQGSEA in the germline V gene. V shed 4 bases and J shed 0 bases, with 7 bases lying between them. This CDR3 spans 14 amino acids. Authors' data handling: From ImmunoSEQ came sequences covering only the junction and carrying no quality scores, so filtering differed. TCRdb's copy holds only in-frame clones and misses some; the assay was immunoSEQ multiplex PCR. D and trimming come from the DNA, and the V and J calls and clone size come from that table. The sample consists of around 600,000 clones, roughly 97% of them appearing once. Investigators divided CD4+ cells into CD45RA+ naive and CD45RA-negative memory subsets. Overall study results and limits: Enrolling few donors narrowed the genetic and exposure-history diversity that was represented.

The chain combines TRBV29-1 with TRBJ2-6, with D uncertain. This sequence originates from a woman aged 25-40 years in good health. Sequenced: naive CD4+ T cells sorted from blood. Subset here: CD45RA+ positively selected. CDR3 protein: CSVGGGSGANVLTF. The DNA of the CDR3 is TGCAGCGTTGGTGGTGGCTCTGGGGCCAACGTCCTGACTTTC.